This passage covers 7 T cell receptor beta chains from one sample sequenced in a study of cytomegalovirus exposure and HLA in healthy donors. Only in-frame clones appear in the TCRdb table, and some are missing; sequencing was by immunoSEQ multiplex PCR. Of more than 200,000 clones in the sample, roughly 84% were seen once. The source material was PBMCs. These receptors were taken from a man aged 18-30 years in good health and CMV-seropositive.

This clone was seen a handful of times. The V call is TRBV27, the J call TRBJ1-5; D is unclear. Germline V CDR1 and CDR2: MNHEY, SMNVEV (reference sequence). This CDR3 has 14 residues. The V gene lost 2 bases and the J gene lost 7 bases, with 12 bases spanning the gap. The CDR3 coding sequence is TGTGCCAGCAGTTTAGTAGGCGCAATGCAGCCCCAGCATTTT. Amino acid sequence: CASSLVGAMQPQHF.

The V and J genes are TRBV5-1 and TRBJ1-1; the match to TRBD1 covers 9 bases. Per the germline V gene, CDR1 is SGHRS and CDR2 is YFSETQ. The CDR3 is 14 amino acids. The J segment lost 5 bases and the V segment lost 4 bases, leaving 6 bases of the junction unmatched. The CDR3 DNA is TGCGCCAGCAGCCACCAAGACAGGGGGACTGAAGCTTTCTTT. Translation gives CASSHQDRGTEAFF.

The chain carries TRBV6-4 and TRBJ1-5, with D possibly matching TRBD1 (6 bases). CDR1 MRHNA and CDR2 SNTAGT come from the germline V gene. V was shortened by 5 bases and J by 1 base, with 15 bases between the two germline ends. This CDR3 is built from 16 residues. The CDR3 spells CASSRPAGVSNQPQHF. In nucleotides, the CDR3 is TGTGCCAGCAGTCGACCGGCAGGGGTCAGCAATCAGCCCCAGCATTTT.

The count of this clone is one. The chain carries TRBV2 and TRBJ1-1; 7 nucleotides line up with TRBD1. Germline CDR1 is SNHLY and CDR2 is FYNNEI. V trimming: 2 bases; J trimming: 7 bases; junction bases outside the gene matches: 7. CDR3 length equals 14 residues. CDR3 DNA sequence: TGTGCCAGCAGTGAACAGGCGGGACAGAATGAAGCTTTCTTT. It translates to CASSEQAGQNEAFF. The variable domain in full, completed from reference TRBV2 and TRBJ1-1, reads EPEVTQTPSHQVTQMGQEVILRCVPISNHLYFYWYRQILGQKVEFLVSFYNNEISEKSEIFDDQFSVERPDGSNFTLKIRSTKLEDSAMYFCASSEQAGQNEAFFGQGTRLTVV.

This clone was observed a single time. CDR3 in amino acids: CASSPSRGGVFGYTF. For the CDR3, the DNA is TGTGCCAGCTCACCATCACGAGGGGGCGTTTTTGGCTACACCTTC. The V call is TRBV18, the J call TRBJ1-2; the match to TRBD1 covers 7 bases. Per germline, CDR1 KGHSH and CDR2 LQKENI. The ends lost 2 bases at V and 7 bases at J; junction bases unmatched: 10. The CDR3 consists of 15 residues.

The rearrangement uses TRBV11-2 and TRBJ1-1; TRBD1 matches at 9 bases. The CDR3 runs to 15 residues. Germline V gene data show CDR1 as SGHAT and CDR2 as FQNNGV. V gave up 5 bases and J gave up 6 bases; unmatched junction bases: 10. CDR3 nucleotides: TGTGCCAGCAGCCCCCGGACAGGGGCGGTGGCTGAAGCTTTCTTT. Protein sequence: CASSPRTGAVAEAFF. Variable domain in full (rest from reference TRBV11-2 and TRBJ1-1): EAGVAQSPRYKIIEKRQSVAFWCNPISGHATLYWYQQILGQGPKLLIQFQNNGVVDDSQLPKDRFSAERLKGVDSTLKIQPAKLEDSAVYLCASSPRTGAVAEAFFGQGTRLTVV.

V gene TRBV27 combines with J gene TRBJ2-3; no clear D gene. CDR3 size: 13 residues. Germline values: CDR1 MNHEY, CDR2 SMNVEV (reference sequence). The V end was cut by 5 bases, the J end by 2 bases, with 8 bases between. CDR3 nucleotides: TGTGCCAGCAGTGCTTCCTCCACAGATACGCAGTATTTT. Amino acid sequence: CASSASSTDTQYF.